This entry is about one TCR beta chain. These data originate in a study of blood T cell repertoires in COVID-19. Study-level background: T cells, B-cell-depleted T cells, or PBMCs provided the cDNA or gDNA that served as material.

As processed by the authors: Scientists estimated how many nucleated cells there were by amplifying reference gene primers. Only in-frame clones appear in the TCRdb table, and some are missing; sequencing was by immunoSEQ multiplex PCR. V and J calls and clone size are copied from that table; D and trimming were computed from the DNA. The sample yields tens of thousands of clones, 70% to 90% seen once. Patients at the Seattle site were enrolled during active infection and followed longitudinally. The CDR3 has 14 amino acids. V dropped 1 base and J dropped 3 bases, with 8 bases sitting between them. Germline lookup yields CDR1 SGHDN and CDR2 FVKESK.

This sequence was found in a woman in her forties or fifties with COVID-19, enrolled during active disease. The chain couples TRBV14 to TRBJ2-3; D is perhaps TRBD2 (5 bases). The sequencing input was peripheral blood. DNA of the CDR3: TGTGCCAGCAGCCAAGTCAGGACTACAGATACGCAGTATTTT. This codes for CASSQVRTTDTQYF.